This entry describes one TCR beta chain. CD45RO negativity and positive selection for CCR7 defined naive CD8 cells, a population that excluded terminally differentiated effector memory CD45RA+ cells. Nashville, Tennessee was home to all donors, each a Caucasian adult. The V and J ends lost 5 bases and 2 bases respectively, with 6 bases between them. CDR3 length equals 12 residues. In germline, CDR1 is SGHRS, CDR2 YFSETQ. Produced via immunoSEQ multiplex PCR; TCRdb's table is partial and in-frame only. Among about 2,200,000 clones listed, approximately 94% were seen once. The data were taken from a study of shared clonotypes between healthy human individuals. Overall study: Per donor, three plates held CD4 naive cells, three held CD4 memory, two held CD8 naive and one held CD8 memory.

This TCR came from a man aged 18-30 years in good health. Some clones in this sample may be carry-over from other donors' samples. The sample was naive CD8+ T cells from PBMCs. The rearrangement uses TRBV5-1 and TRBJ2-3; D gene uncertain. In DNA, the CDR3 is TGCGCCAGCAGGATGCACACAGATACGCAGTATTTT. Translating gives CASRMHTDTQYF.